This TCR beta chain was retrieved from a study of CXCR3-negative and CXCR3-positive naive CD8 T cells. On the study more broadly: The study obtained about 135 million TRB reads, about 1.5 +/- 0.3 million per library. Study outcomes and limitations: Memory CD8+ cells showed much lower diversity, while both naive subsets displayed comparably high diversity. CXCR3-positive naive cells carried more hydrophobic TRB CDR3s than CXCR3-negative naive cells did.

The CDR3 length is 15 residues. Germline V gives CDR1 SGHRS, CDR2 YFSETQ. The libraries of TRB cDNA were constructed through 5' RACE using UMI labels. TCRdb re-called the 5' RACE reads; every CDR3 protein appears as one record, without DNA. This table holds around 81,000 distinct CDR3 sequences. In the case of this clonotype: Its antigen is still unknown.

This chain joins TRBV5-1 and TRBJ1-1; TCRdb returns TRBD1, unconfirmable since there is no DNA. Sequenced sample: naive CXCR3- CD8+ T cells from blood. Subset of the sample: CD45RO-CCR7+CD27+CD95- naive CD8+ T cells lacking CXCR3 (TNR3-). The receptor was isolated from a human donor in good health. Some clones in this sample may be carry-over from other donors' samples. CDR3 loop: CASSLWGVSDTEAFF.